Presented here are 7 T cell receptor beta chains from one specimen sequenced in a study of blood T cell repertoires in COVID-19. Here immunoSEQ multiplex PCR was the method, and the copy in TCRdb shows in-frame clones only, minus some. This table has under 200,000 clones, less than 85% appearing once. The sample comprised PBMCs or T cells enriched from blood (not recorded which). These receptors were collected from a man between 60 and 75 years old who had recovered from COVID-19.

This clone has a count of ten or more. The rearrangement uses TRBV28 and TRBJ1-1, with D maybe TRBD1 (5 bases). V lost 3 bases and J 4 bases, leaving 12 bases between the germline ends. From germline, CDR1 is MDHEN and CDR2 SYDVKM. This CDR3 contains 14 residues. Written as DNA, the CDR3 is TGTGCCAGCAGTTTTGTGACAGTAGGCACTGAAGCTTTCTTT. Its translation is CASSFVTVGTEAFF.

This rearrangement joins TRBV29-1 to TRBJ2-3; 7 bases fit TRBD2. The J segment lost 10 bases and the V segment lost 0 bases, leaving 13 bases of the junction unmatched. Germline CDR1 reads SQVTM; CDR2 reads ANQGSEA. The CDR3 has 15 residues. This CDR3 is CSVEDGGELTRAQYF. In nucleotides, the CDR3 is TGCAGCGTTGAAGATGGGGGGGAGCTAACCAGGGCGCAGTATTTT.

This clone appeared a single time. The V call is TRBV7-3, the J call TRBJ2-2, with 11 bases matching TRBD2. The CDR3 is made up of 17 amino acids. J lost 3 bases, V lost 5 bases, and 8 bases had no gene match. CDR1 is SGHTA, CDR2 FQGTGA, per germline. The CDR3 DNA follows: TGTGCCAGCAGCCAAGCCGGGACTAGCGGTTACACCGGGGAGCTGTTTTTT. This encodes CASSQAGTSGYTGELFF.

CDR3 nucleotide sequence: TGCGCCAGCAGCTTGGTCCTGATGGTGGGACAGCGGAGTGGCTACGAGCAGTACTTC. It translates to CASSLVLMVGQRSGYEQYF. The V and J genes are TRBV5-1 and TRBJ2-7; 7 positions match TRBD1. The CDR3 consists of 19 residues. J lost 3 bases, V lost 0 bases, and 18 bases had no gene match. Germline loops: CDR1 SGHRS, CDR2 YFSETQ.

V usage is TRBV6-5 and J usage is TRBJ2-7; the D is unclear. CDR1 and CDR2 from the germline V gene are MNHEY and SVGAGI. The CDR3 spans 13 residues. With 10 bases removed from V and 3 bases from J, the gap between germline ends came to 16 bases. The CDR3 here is CATQSRGLYEQYF. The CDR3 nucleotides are TGTGCCACCCAGTCCCGCGGCCTCTACGAGCAGTACTTC.

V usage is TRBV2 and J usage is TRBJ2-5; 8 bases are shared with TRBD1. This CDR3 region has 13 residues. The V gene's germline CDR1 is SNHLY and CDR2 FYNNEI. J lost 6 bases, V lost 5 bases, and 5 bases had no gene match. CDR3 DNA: TGTGCCAGCAGTACAGGGGGAGGAAAGACCCAGTACTTC. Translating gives CASSTGGGKTQYF.

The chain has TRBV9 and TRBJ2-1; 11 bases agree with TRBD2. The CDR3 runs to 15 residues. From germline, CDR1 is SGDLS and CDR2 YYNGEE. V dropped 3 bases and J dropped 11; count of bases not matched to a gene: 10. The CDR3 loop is CASSGGGTSGGKQFF. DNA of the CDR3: TGTGCCAGCAGCGGAGGTGGGACTAGCGGAGGGAAGCAGTTCTTC.